The clone carrying this T cell receptor (beta chain) came up a few times. Generated by immunoSEQ multiplex PCR, the TCRdb table keeps only in-frame clones and is missing some. The table has a few hundred thousand clones, about 84% seen once; the top ten hold around 13%. These data originate in a study of blood T cell repertoires in COVID-19. The length of the CDR3 is 16 residues. The V gene's germline CDR1 is SGDLS and CDR2 YYNGEE. J gave up 4 bases and V 0 bases, and 8 bases lay outside the gene matches. This sequence originates from a human donor in a cohort sampled during active COVID-19. Sequenced: peripheral blood. The chain has TRBV9 and TRBJ2-3; 7 positions agree with TRBD1. Here the CDR3 DNA reads TGTGCCAGCAGCGTAGTGAGGGGGCTGGGCGCAGATACGCAGTATTTT. Its translation: CASSVVRGLGADTQYF. Variable domain in full (rest from reference TRBV9 and TRBJ2-3): DSGVTQTPKHLITATGQRVTLRCSPRSGDLSVYWYQQSLDQGLQFLIQYYNGEERAKGNILERFSAQQFPDLHSELNLSSLELGDSALYFCASSVVRGLGADTQYFGPGTRLTVL.